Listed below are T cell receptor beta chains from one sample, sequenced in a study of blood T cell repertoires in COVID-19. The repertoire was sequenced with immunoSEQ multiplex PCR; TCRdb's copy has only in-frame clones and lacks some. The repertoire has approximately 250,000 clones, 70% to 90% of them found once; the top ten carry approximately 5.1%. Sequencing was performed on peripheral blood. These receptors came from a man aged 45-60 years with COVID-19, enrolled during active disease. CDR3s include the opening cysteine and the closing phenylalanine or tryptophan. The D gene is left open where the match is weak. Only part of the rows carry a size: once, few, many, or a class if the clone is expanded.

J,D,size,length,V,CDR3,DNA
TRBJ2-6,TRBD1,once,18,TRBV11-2,CASSVYRGREPGANVLTF,TGTGCCAGCAGCGTCTACAGGGGACGTGAACCTGGGGCCAACGTCCTGACTTTC
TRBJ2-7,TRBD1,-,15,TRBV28,CASSLTWTGSYEQYF,TGTGCCAGCAGTTTAACCTGGACAGGAAGCTACGAGCAGTACTTC
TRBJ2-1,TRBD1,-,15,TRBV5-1,CASSMGQDNYNEQFF,TGCGCCAGCAGCATGGGACAGGACAACTACAATGAGCAGTTCTTC
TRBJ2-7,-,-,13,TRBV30,CAWSPDRTYEQYF,TGTGCCTGGAGTCCCGACAGGACCTACGAGCAGTACTTC
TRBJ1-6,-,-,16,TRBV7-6,CASSLTGGDYNSPLHF,TGTGCCAGCAGCTTAACCGGGGGGGATTATAATTCACCCCTCCACTTT
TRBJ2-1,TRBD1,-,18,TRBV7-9,CASSSAGQGAGSYNEQFF,TGTGCCAGCAGCTCTGCGGGACAGGGGGCTGGGTCCTACAATGAGCAGTTCTTC
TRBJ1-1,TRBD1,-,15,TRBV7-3,CASSLTGRGYTEAFF,TGTGCCAGCAGCTTAACGGGCAGGGGGTACACTGAAGCTTTCTTT
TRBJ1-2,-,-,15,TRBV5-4,CASSSEDSALYGYTF,TGTGCCAGCAGCTCCGAGGACAGCGCCCTCTATGGCTACACCTTC
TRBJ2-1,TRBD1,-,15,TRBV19,CASSIGGTGYNEQFF,TGTGCCAGTAGTATAGGGGGGACAGGGTACAATGAGCAGTTCTTC
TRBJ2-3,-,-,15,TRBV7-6,CASSLMAGITDTQYF,TGTGCCAGCAGCTTAATGGCGGGGATCACAGATACGCAGTATTTT
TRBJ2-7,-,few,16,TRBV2,CASSEASEEETGEQYF,TGTGCCAGCAGTGAAGCTAGTGAGGAGGAGACGGGCGAGCAGTACTTC
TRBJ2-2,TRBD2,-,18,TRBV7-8,CASSPRLAGGMNTGELFF,TGTGCCAGCAGCCCCCGGTTAGCGGGGGGTATGAACACCGGGGAGCTGTTTTTT
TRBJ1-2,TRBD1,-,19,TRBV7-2,CASSTRQGGSPKANYGYTF,TGTGCCAGCAGCACCCGACAGGGCGGGTCCCCGAAAGCTAACTATGGCTACACCTTC
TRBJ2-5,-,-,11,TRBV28,CASSGQETQYF,TGTGCCAGCAGCGGTCAAGAGACCCAGTACTTC
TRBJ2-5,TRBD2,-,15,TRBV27,CASSFRGGIRETQYF,TGTGCCAGCAGTTTCCGCGGGGGGATCAGAGAGACCCAGTACTTC
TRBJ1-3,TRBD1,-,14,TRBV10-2,CASRGSGGGNTIYF,TGCGCCAGCAGGGGATCAGGGGGTGGAAACACCATATATTTT
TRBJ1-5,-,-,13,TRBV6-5,CASSTGWVQPQHF,TGTGCCAGCAGTACAGGGTGGGTTCAGCCCCAGCATTTT
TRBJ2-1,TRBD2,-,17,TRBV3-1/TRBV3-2,CASSQLRTSGGYNEQFF,TGTGCCAGCAGCCAACTTCGGACTAGCGGGGGCTACAATGAGCAGTTCTTC
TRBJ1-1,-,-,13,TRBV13,CASSFRRSLGAFF,TGTGCCAGCAGCTTTCGTCGGTCTCTTGGAGCTTTCTTT
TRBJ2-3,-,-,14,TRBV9,CASSVGRDTDTQYF,TGTGCCAGCAGCGTAGGAAGAGACACAGATACGCAGTATTTT
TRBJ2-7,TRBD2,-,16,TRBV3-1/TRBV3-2,CASSQTSGGVKTEQYF,TGTGCCAGCAGCCAGACTAGCGGGGGGGTTAAAACCGAGCAGTACTTC
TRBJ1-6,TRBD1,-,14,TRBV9,CASSPGQEGSPLHF,TGTGCCAGCAGCCCAGGACAGGAAGGTTCACCCCTCCACTTT
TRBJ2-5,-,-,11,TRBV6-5,CASSRGETQYF,TGTGCCAGCAGCCGCGGAGAGACCCAGTACTTC
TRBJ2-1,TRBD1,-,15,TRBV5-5,CASSFDGQVYNEQFF,TGTGCCAGCAGCTTTGATGGACAGGTCTACAATGAGCAGTTCTTC
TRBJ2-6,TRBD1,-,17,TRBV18,CASSRGQGSSGANVLTF,TGTGCCAGCTCACGAGGACAGGGAAGTTCTGGGGCCAACGTCCTGACTTTC
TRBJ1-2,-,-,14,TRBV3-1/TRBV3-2,CASSQTQGPLSYTF,TGTGCCAGCAGCCAGACTCAGGGGCCCCTCTCCTACACCTTC
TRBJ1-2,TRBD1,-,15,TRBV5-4,CASSTDRGQWYGYTF,TGTGCCAGCAGCACCGACAGGGGGCAGTGGTATGGCTACACCTTC
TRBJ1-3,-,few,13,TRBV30,CAWTPKSGNTIYF,TGTGCCTGGACCCCAAAATCTGGAAACACCATATATTTT
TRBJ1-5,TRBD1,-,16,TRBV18,CASSPPGQGSNQPQHF,TGTGCCAGCTCACCACCAGGACAGGGTAGTAATCAGCCCCAGCATTTT
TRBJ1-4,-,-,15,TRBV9,CASSSMGGLKEKLFF,TGTGCCAGCAGCTCAATGGGGGGGCTGAAAGAAAAACTGTTTTTT
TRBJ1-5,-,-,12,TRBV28,CASSPPGGADHF,TGTGCCAGCAGTCCGCCGGGCGGAGCGGATCATTTT
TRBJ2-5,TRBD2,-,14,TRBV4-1,CASSHGLVGETQYF,TGCGCCAGCAGCCACGGACTAGTAGGGGAGACCCAGTACTTC
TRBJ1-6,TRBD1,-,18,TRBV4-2,CASSQEGQLGSYNSPLHF,TGTGCCAGCAGCCAAGAGGGACAGTTAGGGTCCTATAATTCACCCCTCCACTTT
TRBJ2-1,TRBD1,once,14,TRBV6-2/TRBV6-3,CASSPGGEYNEQFF,TGTGCCAGCAGTCCAGGGGGCGAATACAATGAGCAGTTCTTC
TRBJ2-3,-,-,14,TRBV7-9,CASSPALLRDTQYF,TGTGCCAGCAGCCCCGCCCTTTTGCGCGATACGCAGTATTTT
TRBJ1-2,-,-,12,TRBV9,CASTGGDYGYTF,TGTGCCAGCACCGGTGGAGACTATGGCTACACCTTC
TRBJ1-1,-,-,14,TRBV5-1,CASSSGHQNTEAFF,TGCGCCAGCAGCTCGGGACATCAGAACACTGAAGCTTTCTTT
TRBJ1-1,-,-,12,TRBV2,CASSGQDTEAFF,TGTGCCAGCAGTGGCCAGGACACTGAAGCTTTCTTT
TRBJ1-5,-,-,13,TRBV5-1,CASSPGMGQPQHF,TGCGCCAGCAGCCCGGGGATGGGCCAGCCCCAGCATTTT
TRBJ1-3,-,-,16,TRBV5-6,CASSLRGHRAGNTIYF,TGTGCCAGCAGCTTGCGAGGGCACAGGGCTGGAAACACCATATATTTT
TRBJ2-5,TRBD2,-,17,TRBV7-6,CASSLAPSGGFQETQYF,TGTGCCAGCAGCTTAGCGCCTAGCGGGGGGTTCCAAGAGACCCAGTACTTC
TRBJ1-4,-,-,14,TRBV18,CASSVTVPSEKLFF,TGTGCCAGCTCAGTGACAGTCCCCAGCGAAAAACTGTTTTTT
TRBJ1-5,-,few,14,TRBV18,CASSLDEGNQPQHF,TGTGCCAGCTCACTTGACGAGGGCAATCAGCCCCAGCATTTT
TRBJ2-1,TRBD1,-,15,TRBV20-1,CSASRMAGGYNEQFF,TGCAGTGCTAGTCGAATGGCAGGGGGTTACAATGAGCAGTTCTTC
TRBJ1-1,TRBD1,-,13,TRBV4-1,CASSQPGQGEAFF,TGCGCCAGCAGCCAACCAGGACAGGGAGAAGCTTTCTTT